The 5 T cell receptor beta chains listed next were all sequenced from one sample in a study of beta chain bispecific antibodies for T cell cancers (dated by TCRdb to about 2021). Libraries were prepared through 5' RACE. TCRdb reprocessed the public reads (quality trimming at Q25 with fastp, clone calling with MiXCR) and kept in-frame beta chains. When rows share a CDR3 protein, they turn into one entry using the most common DNA and genes. This sample is represented by 20,000 or so distinct CDR3 sequences; roughly 3% of them were singletons. Approximately 30% of the sample is held by the ten biggest clonotypes. Overall results and qualifications from the work: Leukemia cell line cells were mixed with normal T cells in each sequenced sample, and most of the targeted TRBV signal was derived from the leukemia cells rather than from the normal T cells.

Their target antigens are unknown. For around 3 days, T cells were expanded from blood mononuclear cells using either the anti-CD3 antibody OKT3 or CD3/CD28 Dynabeads. Material: healthy donor T cells cultured with leukemia cells. All receptors come from a human donor in good health. Some clones in this sample may be carry-over from other donors' samples.

The chain has TRBV6-5 and TRBJ2-5; unclear D gene. Per germline, CDR1 MNHEY and CDR2 SVGAGI. The CDR3 runs to 14 residues. V was cut by 2 bases and J by 2 bases, with 9 bases left in between. CDR3 residues: CASSYTAGQETQYF. The CDR3 coding sequence is TGTGCCAGCAGTTACACCGCAGGTCAAGAGACCCAGTACTTC.

This clonotype was observed many times. The chain uses TRBV27 and TRBJ1-6; no clear D. Germline CDR1 reads MNHEY; CDR2 reads SMNVEV (reference sequence). The CDR3 has 12 residues. Trimming left V 2 bases short and J 6 bases short, with 2 bases between. CDR3 DNA sequence: TGTGCCAGCAGTTTACCTAATTCACCCCTCCACTTT. It is translated as CASSLPNSPLHF.

The chain couples TRBV20-1 to TRBJ1-1; 9 nucleotides align to TRBD1. CDR3 length: 15 residues. V shed 3 bases, J shed 8 bases, and the junction held 13 bases outside the gene matches. CDR1 DFQATT and CDR2 SNEGSKA come from the germline V gene (reference sequence). The CDR3, as DNA: TGCAGTGCTAGGTGGACAGGGGTTCCCTCAGCCGAAGCTTTCTTT. It codes for CSARWTGVPSAEAFF.

There are many counts of this clonotype. V and J are TRBV30 and TRBJ1-5; the D gene is possibly TRBD1 (5 bases). Looked up from germline, CDR1 is GTSNPN and CDR2 is SVGIG (reference sequence). V was pared by 4 bases and J by 3 bases, with 16 bases between. This CDR3 contains 15 residues. The CDR3 loop reads CAWTPGQIYNQPQHF. The DNA for the CDR3 is TGTGCCTGGACACCGGGGCAGATATACAATCAGCCCCAGCATTTT.

V usage is TRBV6-5 and J usage is TRBJ2-1; TRBD1 agrees at 11 bases. This CDR3 region has 15 residues. Germline CDR1 and CDR2: MNHEY and SVGAGI. The J segment lost 4 bases and the V segment lost 6 bases, leaving 5 bases of the junction unmatched. The CDR3 bases are TGTGCCAGCAGCCAAGGACAGGGGGCTTACAATGAGCAGTTCTTC. It encodes CASSQGQGAYNEQFF.